This TCR beta chain was sequenced for a study of identical twins. Broader study findings: Out-of-frame alpha sequences common to twins exhibited a surplus of low generation probability.

A single record per CDR3 protein comes from TCRdb applying MiXCR to the 5' RACE reads. The repertoire consists of nearly 200,000 distinct CDR3 sequences, with 15% occurring once and the leading ten covering 35% to 50%. As to this clonotype: What it binds is not known.

Per the germline V gene, CDR1 is DFQATT and CDR2 is SNEGSKA (reference sequence). V was clipped by 1 base and J by 0 bases; unmatched bases: 5. The CDR3 extends over 16 amino acids. These data also featured in a second study, about T cells expressing NK-cell markers.

The sequence was obtained from a woman under 30 in good health. This sequence joins TRBV20-1 and TRBJ2-1, with TRBD2 matching 8 bases. Sequenced sample: CD8+ T cells sorted from blood. DNA for the CDR3: TGCAGTGCTAGAGGGGGTGGGACTAGCTCCTACAATGAGCAGTTCTTC. Translation: CSARGGGTSSYNEQFF.